A single TCR beta chain is shown here with its context. Germline V gene lookup returns CDR1 LGHNT and CDR2 FRNRAP. CDR3 length equals 12 residues. Trimming shortened V by 5 bases and J by 0 bases, and 4 bases separated the two germline ends. This sample is drawn from a study of blood T cell repertoires in COVID-19. About the research overall: Acute-phase and convalescent COVID-19 samples originated in the United States, Italy and Spain. T cells, B-cell-depleted T cells, or PBMCs provided the cDNA or gDNA that served as material.

In the original processing: Estimates of nucleated cell counts were drawn from the amplification of reference gene primers. The table came from immunoSEQ multiplex PCR; TCRdb's copy has only in-frame clones and leaves some out. D and trimming were read from the DNA, whereas the V and J calls and clone size are those reported in that table. The sample holds hundreds of thousands of clones, around 78% seen once. Sequencing used peripheral blood. The clonotype was recovered from a woman aged 70-85 years with active or convalescent COVID-19. V and J are TRBV12-5 and TRBJ1-1; D is unresolved. CDR3 amino acids: CASGRLNTEAFF. In DNA, the CDR3 is TGTGCTAGTGGTCGTTTGAACACTGAAGCTTTCTTT. The whole variable domain, remainder taken from reference TRBV12-5 and TRBJ1-1, is DARVTQTPRHKVTEMGQEVTMRCQPILGHNTVFWYRQTMMQGLELLAYFRNRAPLDDSGMPKDRFSAEMPDATLATLKIQPSEPRDSAVYFCASGRLNTEAFFGQGTRLTVV.